This T cell receptor beta chain derives from a study of memory CD4+ T cells and cytomegalovirus serostatus. CDR3 size: 11 residues. Germline V gives CDR1 SGHTA, CDR2 FQGNSA. V lost 5 bases to trimming and J lost 7 bases; unmatched junction nucleotides: 2. In the authors' workflow: Out-of-frame sequences were removed, leaving 2 million to 2.5 million distinct TCRbeta sequences. This table comes from immunoSEQ multiplex PCR, and its TCRdb copy is limited to in-frame clones, with some not included. Clone size and V and J calls were adopted from that table, with D and trimming inferred from the DNA. The sample carries about 56,000 clones, about 80% recorded once. As concerns this clone: Its antigen is currently unknown.

The sort gate was single viable CD3+CD4+CD8-CD45RO+ cells for memory CD4+ T cells. Findings of the study overall: Median bootstrapped AUC for CMV status was around 0.95 originally, approximately 0.9 US-trained.

The V call is TRBV7-2, the J call TRBJ2-7; 7 bases line up with TRBD2. The receptor was isolated from an adult in good health and CMV-seropositive. What was sequenced was memory CD4+ T cells from blood. The CDR3 DNA reads as TGTGCCAGCAGCATGGGACTAGAGCAGTACTTC. It encodes CASSMGLEQYF.